This T cell receptor beta chain is from a study of T cell responses to AZD1222 COVID-19 vaccine. The wider study: Pooling was applied to second doses at about 4 or about 12 weeks.

There are 15 residues in the CDR3. Germline assignment: CDR1 SGHTS and CDR2 YDEGEE. The V end lost 5 bases, the J end lost 0 bases, and 11 bases lay between the germline ends. Details on this clone: What it binds is not known.

Assay: immunoSEQ multiplex PCR; the TCRdb copy retains only in-frame clones and omits some. The table has more than 95,000 clones, roughly 93% seen once; the top ten hold around 5%. General study results and limits: Repertoire sampling was restricted to post-peak T cell response timepoints. Baseline antibody screening turned up just six or seven seropositive AZD1222 recipients.

This specimen consisted of peripheral blood, obtained on day 0 of AZD1222 vaccination. The chain combines TRBV5-8 with TRBJ1-4; unclear D gene. This TCR derives from an adult in good health. The CDR3 nucleotides read TGTGCCAGCAGAAGTTGGTCCGCAACTAATGAAAAACTGTTTTTT. Protein product: CASRSWSATNEKLFF.